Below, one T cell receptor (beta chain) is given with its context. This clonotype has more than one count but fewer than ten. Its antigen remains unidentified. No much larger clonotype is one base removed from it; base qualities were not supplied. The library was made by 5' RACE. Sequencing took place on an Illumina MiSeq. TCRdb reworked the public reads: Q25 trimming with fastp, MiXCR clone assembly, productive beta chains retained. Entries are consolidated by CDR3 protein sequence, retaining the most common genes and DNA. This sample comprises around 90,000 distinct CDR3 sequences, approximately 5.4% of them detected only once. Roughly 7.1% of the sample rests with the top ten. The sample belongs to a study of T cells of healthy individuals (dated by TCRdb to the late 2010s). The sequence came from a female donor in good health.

In nucleotide form, the sequence is TGTGCCACCAGCATCGTGCGAACTGGGGGACCACCCCTCCACTTT. Its protein reads: CATSIVRTGGPPLHF. Here the chain combines TRBV15 and TRBJ1-6; possibly the D gene is TRBD1, per 5 matching bases. V lost 4 bases and J lost 11 bases; the stretch between them is 18 bases long. The germline V gene (reference sequence) yields LNHNV for CDR1 and YYDKDF for CDR2. The CDR3 goes from the cysteine to the phenylalanine over 15 residues. Here the CDR3 DNA is all that survives: 45 bases in frame from base 1.